The clone carrying this T cell receptor (beta chain) occurred once. This record comes from a study of human T cells and chemical hapten exposure. V was shortened by 1 base and J by 10 bases, with 21 bases between the two germline ends. The germline CDR1 and CDR2 sequences are SGHRS and YFSETQ. The CDR3 sequence is 17 residues long. One entry per CDR3 protein results from TCRdb running MiXCR on the RACE reads. The sample consists of some 170,000 distinct CDR3 sequences, 25% to 35% of them appearing once. Regarding time point: patch test 3, about 24 weeks after DPC sensitization. Regarding treatment: therapeutic diphenylcyclopropenone sensitization with weekly scalp DPC.

The source was whole blood, collected in connection with sensitization to the hapten diphenylcyclopropenone (DPC). The J gene is TRBJ1-6, the V gene TRBV5-1, with D possibly TRBD1 on 5 matching bases. The receptor's source is a woman aged 18-29 years with alopecia areata. Some clones in this sample may be carry-over from other donors' samples. CDR3: CASSLRQGESIGSPLHF. The CDR3 region has the DNA TGCGCCAGCAGCTTGAGGCAAGGGGAATCTATCGGCTCACCCCTCCACTTT. The variable domain in full, completed from reference TRBV5-1 and TRBJ1-6, reads KAGVTQTPRYLIKTRGQQVTLSCSPISGHRSVSWYQQTPGQGLQFLFEYFSETQRNKGNFPGRFSGRQFSNSRSEMNVSTLELGDSALYLCASSLRQGESIGSPLHFGNGTRLTVT.